What follows are 16 T cell receptor beta chains derived from one specimen sequenced in a study of cytomegalovirus exposure and HLA in healthy donors. The PCR ran on 60 Vbeta and 13 Jbeta primers. Using immunoSEQ multiplex PCR, the repertoire was profiled, and TCRdb retains in-frame clones only, with some absent. Of about 120,000 clones in the sample, around 80% are singletons; the top ten hold 2%. What was sequenced was PBMCs. The receptors stem from a young man in good health and CMV-seronegative.

V is TRBV18 and J is TRBJ1-1, with D tentatively TRBD1 (6 bases). Germline CDR1 KGHSH, CDR2 LQKENI. Deletions cut 3 bases from V and 1 base from J, with 9 bases between. This CDR3 spans 14 amino acids. For the CDR3, the DNA is TGTGCCAGCTCACCTTGGACAGAGAACACTGAAGCTTTCTTT. Translating it yields CASSPWTENTEAFF. The variable domain in full, completed from reference TRBV18 and TRBJ1-1, reads NAGVMQNPRHLVRRRGQEARLRCSPMKGHSHVYWYRQLPEEGLKFMVYLQKENIIDESGMPKERFSAEFPKEGPSILRIQQVVRGDSAAYFCASSPWTENTEAFFGQGTRLTVV.

The rearrangement joins TRBV28 to TRBJ2-7, with D possibly being TRBD2 (5 bases). Germline lookup yields CDR1 MDHEN and CDR2 SYDVKM. The CDR3 has 14 amino acids. V was pared by 4 bases and J by 3 bases, with 13 bases between. The chain's CDR3 is CASSSPVALYEQYF. CDR3 bases: TGTGCCAGCAGTTCCCCGGTAGCGCTCTACGAGCAGTACTTC.

V usage is TRBV5-6 and J usage is TRBJ2-1; 9 bases map to TRBD1. The V gene end was trimmed by 0 bases and the J gene end by 8 bases; junction bases not matched to a gene: 18. This CDR3 is 19 amino acids long. Germline V gene lookup returns CDR1 SGHDT and CDR2 YYEEEE. The CDR3 bases are TGTGCCAGCAGCTTGGACGTCCCGGGACAGGGATCCGATTCACATGAGCAGTTCTTC. It specifies CASSLDVPGQGSDSHEQFF.

The V gene is TRBV18, the J gene TRBJ1-6; D may be TRBD1 (6 bases). The CDR3 consists of 14 residues. Germline assignment: CDR1 KGHSH and CDR2 LQKENI. Trimming took off 3 bases at V and 7 bases at J, with 10 bases between the two ends. The CDR3 nucleotides read TGTGCCAGCTCACCGGACAGCACAAATTCACCCCTCCACTTT. This translates into CASSPDSTNSPLHF. Filled out from reference TRBV18 and TRBJ1-6, the complete variable domain reads NAGVMQNPRHLVRRRGQEARLRCSPMKGHSHVYWYRQLPEEGLKFMVYLQKENIIDESGMPKERFSAEFPKEGPSILRIQQVVRGDSAAYFCASSPDSTNSPLHFGNGTRLTVT.

The V call is TRBV27, the J call TRBJ2-6, with D perhaps matching TRBD2 (5 bases). V gave up 4 bases and J gave up 4 bases, with 14 bases separating them. Per germline, CDR1 MNHEY and CDR2 SMNVEV (reference sequence). There are 16 residues in the CDR3. The DNA for the CDR3 is TGTGCCAGCAGTTCGGGGTCCCTGGCAGGGGCCAACGTCCTGACTTTC. Protein sequence: CASSSGSLAGANVLTF. Supplemented by reference TRBV27 and TRBJ2-6, the full variable domain reads EAQVTQNPRYLITVTGKKLTVTCSQNMNHEYMSWYRQDPGLGLRQIYYSMNVEVTDKGDVPEGYKVSRKEKRNFPLILESPSPNQTSLYFCASSSGSLAGANVLTFGAGSRLTVL.

The gene calls are TRBV6-1 and TRBJ1-5, with 8 bases lining up with TRBD1. This CDR3 region has 14 residues. Germline V gene data show CDR1 as MNHNS and CDR2 as SASEGT. Trimming cost V 6 bases and J 8 bases; bases outside gene matches: 9. The CDR3 bases are TGTGCCAGCAGCTCCGGACAGGGTGGCAAGCCCCAGCATTTT. Translation: CASSSGQGGKPQHF.

The V and J genes are TRBV6-1 and TRBJ2-7, with 8 bases that match TRBD1. The length of the CDR3 is 14 residues. Trimming removed 6 bases from V and 6 bases from J; junction bases left unmatched: 10. CDR1 MNHNS and CDR2 SASEGT come from the germline V gene. In nucleotides, the CDR3 is TGTGCCAGCAGAGTTGACAGGGGAAGGGGCGAGCAGTACGTC. Protein product: CASRVDRGRGEQYV.

This clone was seen more than once but under ten times. The CDR3 DNA follows: TGCGCCAGCAGTGACATTTTCAATGAGCAGTTCTTC. Residues: CASSDIFNEQFF. This chain links TRBV10-2 with TRBJ2-1; D gene ambiguous. This CDR3 spans 12 amino acids. In germline, CDR1 is WSHSY, CDR2 SAAADI. V lost 3 bases and J lost 6, with 6 bases in between.

This chain joins TRBV5-4 and TRBJ2-1; a weak D match, TRBD2 (6 bases). Trimming cost V 0 bases and J 8 bases, with 12 bases left between them. The CDR3 spans 14 residues. CDR1 is SGHNT and CDR2 is YYREEE in the germline V gene (reference sequence). Here the CDR3 reads CASSLGGTYDEQFF. The CDR3 DNA follows: TGTGCCAGCAGCTTGGGAGGGACTTACGATGAGCAGTTCTTC.

The chain employs TRBV30 and TRBJ2-1; no clear D gene. Germline V lookup: CDR1 GTSNPN, CDR2 SVGIG (reference sequence). This CDR3 has 11 amino acids. Between the trimmed V and J ends, which lost 1 base and 9 bases, there was a span of 7 bases. The CDR3 coding sequence is TGTGCCTGGAGTGATGGTAGTGAGCAGTTCTTC. It specifies CAWSDGSEQFF.

V usage is TRBV5-6 and J usage is TRBJ2-7, with 8 bases identical to TRBD1. V shed 4 bases and J 4 bases; nucleotides not matched to a gene: 7. Germline CDR1 SGHDT, CDR2 YYEEEE. The length of the CDR3 is 14 residues. As DNA, the CDR3 is TGTGCCAGCAGCCTGCCAGGGGACAGGTACGAGCAGTACGTC. The encoded protein is CASSLPGDRYEQYV.

The chain joins TRBV9 to TRBJ2-5; 9 bases are a match to TRBD1. The V segment lost 3 bases and the J segment 4 bases; nucleotides outside the gene matches: 13. The CDR3 runs to 17 residues. Germline V CDR1 and CDR2: SGDLS, YYNGEE. The CDR3: CASSAPGQGLERETQYF. The DNA for the CDR3 is TGTGCCAGCAGCGCCCCGGGACAGGGTTTGGAGCGAGAGACCCAGTACTTC.

The rearrangement uses TRBV4-2 and TRBJ1-1; D might be TRBD1 (6 bases). V lost 1 base and J lost 3, with 9 bases in between. This CDR3 comprises 14 residues. Germline-derived CDR1 and CDR2 are LGHNA and YNFKEQ. CDR3 sequence reads: CASSQGGQYTEAFF. DNA for the CDR3: TGTGCCAGCAGCCAAGGAGGACAGTACACTGAAGCTTTCTTT.

The V gene is TRBV7-3, the J gene TRBJ1-2, with 7 bases fitting TRBD1. The CDR3 sequence is 14 residues long. Germline V gives CDR1 SGHTA, CDR2 FQGTGA. V trimming: 5 bases; J trimming: 7 bases; junction bases outside the gene matches: 10. The CDR3 DNA is TGTGCCAGCAGCCCAGGGACCACAGGGGCTGGCTACACCTTC. Translation: CASSPGTTGAGYTF.

The CDR3 sequence: CASGRKRNEQFF. The CDR3 DNA reads as TGTGCTAGTGGTCGAAAGCGCAATGAGCAGTTCTTC. The rearrangement uses TRBV12-5 and TRBJ2-1, with unresolved D. The V gene lost 5 bases and the J gene lost 6 bases, with 8 bases spanning the gap. The CDR3 is 12 residues long. Looked up from germline, CDR1 is LGHNT and CDR2 is FRNRAP.

The rearrangement uses TRBV4-3 and TRBJ1-1; no firm D call. Germline lookup yields CDR1 LGHNA and CDR2 YSLEER. Deletions cut 4 bases from V and 10 bases from J, with 16 bases between. CDR3 size: 13 residues. In nucleotides, the CDR3 is TGCGCCAGCAGCCTACTTCCTTCCACCGGAGCTTTCTTT. It codes for CASSLLPSTGAFF.